This entry describes one TCR beta chain. This clonotype is regarded as medium-sized (0.01 to 0.1%). No antigen is known for it. Per-base qualities were not stored, and no clone one base away is much larger. This sample is drawn from a study of tumor-infiltrating lymphocytes in primary liver carcinoma (TCRdb year 2017). Turning to the overall study: The five patients, three men and two women aged 30 to 69 years, had hepatocellular carcinoma (four) or combined HCC and intrahepatic cholangiocarcinoma (one). The five patients had tumors of stage T1-T3 N0M0, with maximum diameters ranging from 4.2 to 10 cm. Each sample produced about 3.65 to 7.13 million productive TCRbeta reads, and read depth showed no significant difference between tissue types. For each liver tumor, the study sampled five regions along with adjacent normal tissue and blood, and applied TCRbeta repertoire sequencing, expression microarrays and whole-exome sequencing. TCRbeta repertoire sequencing covered about 35 specimens from 5 patients: 25 or so tumor regions, 5 adjacent noncancerous liver tissues and 5 peripheral blood samples. Agilent mRNA microarray profiling was performed on the roughly 25 tumor region samples to relate TCRbeta repertoire diversity to the local molecular phenotype. Repertoires from technical replicates were highly reproducible, with mean shared-clone rates approximately 0.88 and correlation coefficients above 0.98.

What the study reported, not specific to this receptor: Repertoire overlap was higher between tumor regions (mean roughly 35%) than tumor-adjacent (approximately 17%) or tumor-blood (about 15%) pairs, consistent with antigen-driven expansion. The top 250 clones accounted for a significantly greater share of the repertoire in tumors than in blood (p = 0.039). Only the TCR beta chain was sequenced, so true repertoire diversity is likely underestimated because unpaired alpha chains were not captured. Because the samples were bulk and unsorted, CD4+ and CD8+ T cell repertoires could not be compared. Only about 8-24% of top clones were present in all five regions of a tumor, suggesting spatial heterogeneity of tumor-infiltrating T cells. Only a few patients were included in the study, and the authors note that the findings should be validated in a larger study.

The CDR3 covers 11 residues, taking in both the cysteine and the phenylalanine. Just CDR3 DNA is preserved here, 33 bases in frame from base 1. The germline V gene gives CDR1 as MNHNS and CDR2 as SASEGT. A distance of 6 bases separates the germline ends of V and J, which lose 6 bases and 3 bases respectively. A constant-region primer and ProtoScript II reverse transcriptase were used to reverse-transcribe TCRbeta-specific cDNA from about 500 ng total RNA. The TCRbeta libraries were prepared through three rounds of nested multiplex PCR following a slightly modified ARM-PCR procedure. The first two PCR rounds used multiplex TRBV1-TRBV30 forward primers with a Cbeta reverse primer, each for 10 cycles. Sample barcodes and Illumina adapters were added in a final 25-cycle PCR using Deep VentR polymerase. Before sequencing, amplicons of 200-500 bp were gel-purified using a QIAquick gel extraction kit. The TCRbeta amplicons were sequenced with 250-bp paired-end reads on an Illumina HiSeq 2500. Processing in the source paper ran as follows. To recover full CDR3 sequences, reads were quality-trimmed using Trimmomatic v0.33 and paired reads were then merged using FLASH v1.2.11. V, D and J germline segments were assigned to the rearranged TCRbeta sequences by MiGEC v1.2.1b. Clonotype statistics and Shannon-Wiener diversity indices were calculated with VDJtools v1.0.0. Except for diversity analysis, only the 250 most abundant clonotypes of each sample were used in subsequent analyses to reduce sampling bias. TCRdb ran its own pipeline on the public reads, namely fastp trimming at Q25 and MiXCR clone calling, and kept in-frame beta chains. Identical CDR3 protein sequences are pooled into one entry, listed with their most common genes and DNA. TCRdb's processing, not the study's, gives the V and J calls here. This sample lists roughly 200,000 distinct CDR3 sequences; around four fifths were detected once. The ten most abundant clones make up 15% to 20% of the sample.

Without any cell sorting, total RNA and DNA were extracted together from 20-30 mg of bulk tissue using the AllPrep DNA/RNA mini kit. Roughly five patients with histopathologically diagnosed primary liver carcinoma underwent surgical resection in China between November 2015 and 2016. At the time of sampling, the patients were treatment-naive and had chronic HBV infection. Five spatially separated regions were sampled from each tumor: the superior, inferior, left-lateral and right-lateral poles, plus the tumor centre. According to histology, viable tumor cells made up more than 85% of every tumor sample. Each fresh piece of tumor and adjacent tissue was cut in two, with one half stored in RNAlater at -80 degrees C and the other half sent for histology.

Sequencing used tumor tissue from primary liver carcinoma. The V and J genes are TRBV6-1 and TRBJ2-7; TRBD2 could be the D gene, as 5 bases match. This clonotype was obtained from a man aged 40-49 years with primary liver carcinoma and hepatitis B virus infection. The CDR3 protein is CASSGLYEQYF. The nucleotide sequence is TGTGCCAGCAGCGGACTCTACGAGCAGTACTTC.